The 6 T cell receptor beta chains reported below all come from one sample, sequenced in a study of T cell responses to AZD1222 COVID-19 vaccine. Generated by immunoSEQ multiplex PCR, the TCRdb table keeps only in-frame clones and is missing some. The sample has some 69,000 clones, approximately 83% seen once; the top ten hold roughly 20%. The input for sequencing was peripheral blood, taken on day 0 of AZD1222 vaccination. The receptor source for this set is an adult in good health.

This chain links TRBV6-1 with TRBJ1-4; D possibly corresponds to TRBD1 (6 bases). V was cut by 0 bases and J by 8 bases, with 16 bases left in between. The CDR3 consists of 16 residues. Germline loops: CDR1 MNHNS, CDR2 SASEGT. The chain's CDR3 is CASSEAGGSFREKLFF. CDR3 DNA sequence: TGTGCCAGCAGTGAAGCAGGGGGGAGTTTCCGCGAAAAACTGTTTTTT.

The chain combines TRBV3-1 (or the pseudogene TRBV3-2) with TRBJ2-3, with 10 nucleotides matching TRBD2. Germline CDR1 and CDR2: LGHDT and YNNKEL (reference sequence). J was trimmed by 2 bases and V by 7 bases; bases with no gene match: 6. The CDR3 is 15 residues long. For the CDR3, the DNA is TGTGCCAGCAACCTAGCGGGGGCCCCCACAGATACGCAGTATTTT. This gives the protein CASNLAGAPTDTQYF.

J is TRBJ1-4 and V is TRBV15; a possible D gene is TRBD1 (5 bases). V lost 3 bases and J 0 bases, leaving 14 bases between the germline ends. This CDR3 has 17 residues. The germline gives CDR1 LNHNV, CDR2 YYDKDF (reference sequence). CDR3 DNA sequence: TGTGCCACCAGCAGGTTAGGGGTCGGGTCAACTAATGAAAAACTGTTTTTT. It codes for CATSRLGVGSTNEKLFF.

This chain joins TRBV5-8 and TRBJ1-6; TRBD1 matches 8 bases. The CDR3 spans 15 residues. V gave up 3 bases and J gave up 7 bases; unmatched junction bases: 6. CDR1 and CDR2 from the germline V gene are SGHTS and YDEGEE. The CDR3, as DNA: TGTGCCAGCAGCTGGAGGACAGGGAGGAATTCACCCCTCCACTTT. The encoded protein is CASSWRTGRNSPLHF.

The gene calls are TRBV5-1 and TRBJ1-2; D is unresolved. This CDR3 is 15 amino acids long. In germline, CDR1 is SGHRS, CDR2 YFSETQ. The V end was cut by 0 bases, the J end by 7 bases, with 16 bases between. The CDR3 DNA follows: TGCGCCAGCAGCTTGGAGATAGGGATCTTAGGTGGCTACACCTTC. Its protein is CASSLEIGILGGYTF.

The rearrangement joins TRBV28 to TRBJ2-5, with a weak D call TRBD2 (5 bases). From germline, CDR1 is MDHEN and CDR2 SYDVKM. The V end was cut by 1 base, the J end by 0 bases, with 12 bases between. This CDR3 has 16 residues. The CDR3 bases are TGTGCCAGCAGTTTATCGGGATTAACTTACCAAGAGACCCAGTACTTC. It translates to CASSLSGLTYQETQYF.